What follows describes a single TCR beta chain. Its antigen is still unknown. No qualities accompany the bases; no much larger clone lies one base away. Participants in the prospective study were enrolled through a virtual design, were aged about 18 to 90 years, and lived in roughly 24 United States geographic areas. Cohort assignment in the prospective study relied on participant-reported clinical history from a screening survey and a study questionnaire. Exposed participants had been in contact with someone with a PCR-confirmed or clinician-diagnosed COVID-19 case within 2 weeks of study entry. In the prospective study, mobile phlebotomists collected whole blood, serum and a nasopharyngeal or oropharyngeal swab from each participant. Additional blood draws and questionnaires over an approximately two-month period could optionally be provided by prospective study participants. Before DNA extraction, prospective study blood samples were shipped either frozen or at room temperature.

The sample originates from a study of blood T cell repertoires in COVID-19 (dated by TCRdb to the early 2020s). For the study in its entirety: Samples from collaborators originated in the United States, Italy and Spain and spanned both the acute and convalescent phases of COVID-19. Where available, HLA class I and class II types were obtained from metadata supplied by the sample provider rather than from assay-based typing. Nearly every sample came with metadata listing a de-identified subject ID, COVID-19 status, age in years and sex. The repertoires were released in a freely available public database meant as a resource for research on the immune response to SARS-CoV-2. The material from the prospective study consisted of cDNA or gDNA derived from T cells, B-cell-depleted T cells, or PBMCs. Samples were obtained from the ongoing ImmuneRACE study (first 160 participants) and from over a thousand subjects provided by 6 global collaborators. The dataset comprised deeply sampled blood TCRbeta repertoires from subjects exposed to, actively infected with, or recovered from COVID-19. The study at large found these results: The amount of clinical and demographic metadata varied by source and participant and was provided uncurated.

TCRbeta CDR3 regions were amplified from genomic DNA using the immunoSEQ Assay, a bias-controlled multiplex PCR. Processing in the source paper ran as follows. Nucleated cell counts per sample were estimated from amplification of reference gene primers within the assay. To quantify the absolute abundance of each unique TCRbeta CDR3 rearrangement, sequence reads were collapsed and filtered. For each sample, productive Simpson clonality was calculated as the square root of Simpson's diversity index across productive rearrangements. TCRdb limited this immuneACCESS table to in-frame rearrangements with V and J called. A share of clones is missing; checked studies link under half to unresolved V genes, and the rest is unexplained. V, J and clone size are those of that table, while D and trimming were read from the DNA. Recorded for this sample are about 140,000 clones; more than 80% of them occurred a single time. 1.5% to 2% of the sample is held by the ten biggest clonotypes.

The germline V gene (reference sequence) supplies CDR1 MNHEY and CDR2 SMNVEV. The CDR3 has 16 amino acids, counting the end cysteine and phenylalanine. Only the CDR3 portion is preserved as DNA: 48 bases, with reading frame beginning at the first base. Ends trimmed: V by 2 bases, J by 0 bases; bases unmatched to a gene: 1. Material: PBMCs or T cells enriched from blood (not recorded which). The chain employs TRBV27 and TRBJ2-1, with 10 bases in between that match TRBD2. This sequence was found in a woman aged 18-29 years who had been exposed to COVID-19. Read as DNA, the sequence is TGTGCCAGCAGTTTACGACTAGCGGGCTCCTACAATGAGCAGTTCTTC. This translates into CASSLRLAGSYNEQFF.